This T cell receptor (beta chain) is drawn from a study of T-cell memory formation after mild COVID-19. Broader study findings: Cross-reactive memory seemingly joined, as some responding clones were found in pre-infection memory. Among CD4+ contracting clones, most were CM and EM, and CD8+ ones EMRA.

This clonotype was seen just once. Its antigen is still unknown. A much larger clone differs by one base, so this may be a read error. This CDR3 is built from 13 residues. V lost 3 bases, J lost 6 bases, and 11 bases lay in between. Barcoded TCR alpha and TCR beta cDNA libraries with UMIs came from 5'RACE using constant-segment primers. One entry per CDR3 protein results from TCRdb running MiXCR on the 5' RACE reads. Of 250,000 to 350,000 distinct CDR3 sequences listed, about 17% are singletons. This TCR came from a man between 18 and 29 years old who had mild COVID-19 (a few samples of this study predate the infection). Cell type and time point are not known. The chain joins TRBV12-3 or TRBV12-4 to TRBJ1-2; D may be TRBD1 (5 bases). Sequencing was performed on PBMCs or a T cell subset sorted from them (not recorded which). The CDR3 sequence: CASSFLAGNGYTF. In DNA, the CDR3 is TGTGCCAGCAGTTTCTTGGCAGGGAATGGCTACACCTTC.